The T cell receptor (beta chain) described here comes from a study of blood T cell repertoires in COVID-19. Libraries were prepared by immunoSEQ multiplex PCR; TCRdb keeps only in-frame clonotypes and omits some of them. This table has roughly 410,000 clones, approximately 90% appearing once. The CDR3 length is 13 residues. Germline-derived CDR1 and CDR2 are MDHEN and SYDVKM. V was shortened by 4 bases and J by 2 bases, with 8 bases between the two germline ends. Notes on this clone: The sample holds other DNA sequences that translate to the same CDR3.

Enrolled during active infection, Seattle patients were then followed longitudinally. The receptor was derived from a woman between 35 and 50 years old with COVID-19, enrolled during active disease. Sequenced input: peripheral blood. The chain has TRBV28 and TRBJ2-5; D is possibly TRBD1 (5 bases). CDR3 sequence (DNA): TGTGCCAGCAGTTCGACAGTTCAAGAGACCCAGTACTTC. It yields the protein CASSSTVQETQYF.